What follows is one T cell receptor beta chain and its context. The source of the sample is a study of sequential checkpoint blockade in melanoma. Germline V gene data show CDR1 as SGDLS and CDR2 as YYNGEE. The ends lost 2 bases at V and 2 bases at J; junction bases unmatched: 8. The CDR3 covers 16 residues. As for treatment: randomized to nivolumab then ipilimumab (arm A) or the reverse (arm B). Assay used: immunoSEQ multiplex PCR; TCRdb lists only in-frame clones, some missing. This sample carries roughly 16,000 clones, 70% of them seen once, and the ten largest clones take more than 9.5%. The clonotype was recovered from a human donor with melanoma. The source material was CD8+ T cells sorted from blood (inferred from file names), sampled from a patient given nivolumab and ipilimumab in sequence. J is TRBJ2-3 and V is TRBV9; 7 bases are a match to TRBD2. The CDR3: CASSVGGSQYTDTQYF. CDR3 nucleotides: TGTGCCAGCAGCGTGGGGGGGTCCCAATACACAGATACGCAGTATTTT.